A selection of T cell receptor beta chains follows, all from one sample in a study of HIV-infected children after antiretroviral therapy interruption. TCRdb analysed the 3' RACE reads with MiXCR anew, one entry per CDR3 protein. This sample carries approximately 96,000 distinct CDR3 sequences, about 6.3% of them seen once, and the ten largest clones take roughly 1.1%. The input for sequencing was CD45RA+ CD4+ T cells from PBMCs, pooled from several time points, taken from a donor given antiretroviral therapy, either interrupted or continuous. These receptors came from a pool of human donors with HIV. Both conserved end residues are part of each CDR3. A D gene is named only where the DNA matches it firmly. The size of a clone is reported for some rows only, either as once, few or many, or as a class for expanded clones.

J,length,size,V,D,DNA,CDR3
TRBJ1-2,15,many,TRBV19,.,TGTGCCAGTAGTCGTACCGGCGTGGCTAACTATGGCTACACCTTC,CASSRTGVANYGYTF
TRBJ2-2,15,few,TRBV10-3,TRBD2,TGTGCCATCAGTAGGACTAGCGGGAACACCGGGGAGCTGTTTTTT,CAISRTSGNTGELFF
TRBJ2-7,15,many,TRBV28,TRBD2,TGTGCCAGCAGGATTAGCGGGACTGGCTCCTACGAGCAGTACTTC,CASRISGTGSYEQYF
TRBJ1-1,14,many,TRBV19,.,TGTGCCAGTAGTAGGGGACACCGAAACACTGAAGCTTTCTTT,CASSRGHRNTEAFF
TRBJ2-3,16,.,TRBV5-1,TRBD2,TGCGCCAGCAGCTCTGATAGCGGGAGGGCGGCAGATACGCAGTATTTT,CASSSDSGRAADTQYF
TRBJ2-5,15,few,TRBV14,.,TGTGCCAGCAGCCACGTCAGGGGTCCACAAGAGACCCAGTACTTC,CASSHVRGPQETQYF
TRBJ2-3,17,few,TRBV12-3/TRBV12-4,TRBD2,TGTGCCAGCAGTTTAGAGTATCGGGGGAGGGTCACAGATACGCAGTATTTT,CASSLEYRGRVTDTQYF
TRBJ1-1,14,many,TRBV6-1,.,TGTGCCAGCAGTTCGACGGCTCTTAACACTGAAGCTTTCTTT,CASSSTALNTEAFF
TRBJ2-5,15,many,TRBV12-3/TRBV12-4,TRBD2,TGTGCCAGCAGTTTAGGAGCGGGGGGGCGGAAGACCCAGTACTTC,CASSLGAGGRKTQYF
TRBJ2-7,12,.,TRBV10-3,.,TGTGCCATCAGTGGACTGGGAAACGAGCAGTACTTC,CAISGLGNEQYF
TRBJ2-5,15,many,TRBV20-1,TRBD2,TGCAGTGCCCCGCCGGCCAGCGGGGGGCAAGAGACCCAGTACTTC,CSAPPASGGQETQYF
TRBJ2-2,14,many,TRBV3-1,.,TGTGCCAGCAGCCAAATTCAGGGGACCGGGGAGCTGTTTTTT,CASSQIQGTGELFF
TRBJ1-4,13,many,TRBV18,TRBD1,TGTGCCAGCGCGGGACAGGGGAATGAAAAACTGTTTTTT,CASAGQGNEKLFF
TRBJ1-5,15,.,TRBV9,.,TGTGCCAGCAGCGTCGACGGACAAAGAAATCAGCCCCAGCATTTT,CASSVDGQRNQPQHF
TRBJ1-5,17,.,TRBV19,.,TGTGCCAGTAGTATAAGTTCCACATTCCGCGGGAATCAGCCCCAGCATTTT,CASSISSTFRGNQPQHF
TRBJ2-1,14,many,TRBV11-2,TRBD2,TGTGCCAGCCGGGCGGGAGGTCTAAGGAATGAGCAGTTCTTC,CASRAGGLRNEQFF
TRBJ2-3,12,many,TRBV20-1,.,TGCGCAGTGCGGCGCTACACAGATACGCAGTATTTT,CAVRRYTDTQYF
TRBJ1-2,15,few,TRBV10-3,TRBD1,TGTGCCATCAGTGAACCACCGGGACAGGCCTATGGCTACACCTTC,CAISEPPGQAYGYTF
TRBJ2-1,10,many,TRBV30,.,TGTGCCTGGATCAGATCTGAGCAGTTCTTC,CAWIRSEQFF
TRBJ1-1,14,many,TRBV4-2,TRBD1,TGTGCCAGCCGAGCCGGGACAGGGGAGACTGAAGCTTTCTTT,CASRAGTGETEAFF
TRBJ2-3,16,few,TRBV9,.,TGTGCCAGCAGCGCCACGGAACCCTTCAACACCCATACGCAGTATTTT,CASSATEPFNTHTQYF
TRBJ2-7,13,.,TRBV19,TRBD1,TGTGCCTCCCCAGGGGGCATTTCCTACGAGCAGTACTTC,CASPGGISYEQYF
TRBJ2-1,13,.,TRBV7-2,.,TGTGCCAGCAGCTCGGGGGACAGCAATGAGCAGTTCTTC,CASSSGDSNEQFF
TRBJ2-3,16,many,TRBV24-1,TRBD2,TGTGCCACCAGTGATCCTAGCGGGAGTCGTACAGATACGCAGTATTTT,CATSDPSGSRTDTQYF
TRBJ1-5,12,many,TRBV10-3,.,TGTGCCATCAGTGAGTCGAATCAGCCCCAGCATTTT,CAISESNQPQHF
TRBJ1-1,13,.,TRBV12-3/TRBV12-4,TRBD1,TGTGCCAGCAAATCGGGACAGATAGTTGAAGCTTTCTTT,CASKSGQIVEAFF
TRBJ1-1,15,few,TRBV10-3,.,TGTGCCACCCTCCGGGGGGAGGGTGAAATCACTGAAGCTTTCTTT,CATLRGEGEITEAFF
TRBJ2-5,15,many,TRBV25-1,.,TGTGCCAGCAGTGCCCCTCTAGCGAGGGGTGAGACCCAGTACTTC,CASSAPLARGETQYF
TRBJ2-2,16,.,TRBV7-2,.,TGTGCCAGCAGCTTAGATCTAGGAGCGCCCCACCGGGAGCTGTTTTTT,CASSLDLGAPHRELFF
TRBJ2-3,15,.,TRBV7-7,TRBD1,TGTGCTGGCAGCTTGGGGACAGGGATATCAGATACGCAGTATTTT,CAGSLGTGISDTQYF